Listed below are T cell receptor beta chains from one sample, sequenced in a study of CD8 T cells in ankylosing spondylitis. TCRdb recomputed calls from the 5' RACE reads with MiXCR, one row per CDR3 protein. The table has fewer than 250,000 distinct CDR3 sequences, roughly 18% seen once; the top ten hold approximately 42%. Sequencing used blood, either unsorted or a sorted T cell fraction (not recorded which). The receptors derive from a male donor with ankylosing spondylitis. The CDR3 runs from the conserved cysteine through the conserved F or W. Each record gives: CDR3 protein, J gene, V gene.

cdr3_aa: CASSPSRDRVGYGYTF
j_call: TRBJ1-2
v_call: TRBV11-2

cdr3_aa: CSVVGLETEAFF
j_call: TRBJ1-1
v_call: TRBV29-1

cdr3_aa: CASSLAESAGEKLFF
j_call: TRBJ1-4
v_call: TRBV5-1

cdr3_aa: CASSLGVTNTEAFF
j_call: TRBJ1-1
v_call: TRBV5-6

cdr3_aa: CSARLAGRAFEQYF
j_call: TRBJ2-7
v_call: TRBV20-1

cdr3_aa: CASSYPGEAPANTGELFF
j_call: TRBJ2-2
v_call: TRBV6-5

cdr3_aa: CSVTEGGNQPQHF
j_call: TRBJ1-5
v_call: TRBV20-1

cdr3_aa: CASSRSEDYGYTF
j_call: TRBJ1-2
v_call: TRBV12-3/TRBV12-4

cdr3_aa: CASSWRGSDYGYTF
j_call: TRBJ1-2
v_call: TRBV5-6

cdr3_aa: CASSLGVPGELFF
j_call: TRBJ2-2
v_call: TRBV12-3/TRBV12-4

cdr3_aa: CSVTKRISTDTQYF
j_call: TRBJ2-3
v_call: TRBV29-1

cdr3_aa: CSANGQGESYEQYF
j_call: TRBJ2-7
v_call: TRBV20-1

cdr3_aa: CASSFREGRWGDTQYF
j_call: TRBJ2-3
v_call: TRBV28

cdr3_aa: CASSQLAGGDNEQFF
j_call: TRBJ2-1
v_call: TRBV7-9

cdr3_aa: CASSAITYEQYF
j_call: TRBJ2-7
v_call: TRBV7-9

cdr3_aa: CASSSLEATEAQYF
j_call: TRBJ2-3
v_call: TRBV12-3/TRBV12-4

cdr3_aa: CASSGWEETQYF
j_call: TRBJ2-5
v_call: TRBV12-3/TRBV12-4

cdr3_aa: CASSITGVSSTDTQYF
j_call: TRBJ2-3
v_call: TRBV5-1

cdr3_aa: CSARDVDNGGSEGYTF
j_call: TRBJ1-2
v_call: TRBV20-1

cdr3_aa: CASGLAGVADTQYF
j_call: TRBJ2-3
v_call: TRBV7-3

cdr3_aa: CAWSVGGANEQYF
j_call: TRBJ2-7
v_call: TRBV30

cdr3_aa: CATSQEGLEGETQYF
j_call: TRBJ2-5
v_call: TRBV24-1

cdr3_aa: CASSLVDQGSAGELFF
j_call: TRBJ2-2
v_call: TRBV11-2

cdr3_aa: CASSLGDTLYGYTF
j_call: TRBJ1-2
v_call: TRBV12-3/TRBV12-4

cdr3_aa: CASSGGGLDSYEQYF
j_call: TRBJ2-7
v_call: TRBV4-2

cdr3_aa: CSAGDGNQPQHF
j_call: TRBJ1-5
v_call: TRBV20-1

cdr3_aa: CASSPRTYGQYF
j_call: TRBJ2-7
v_call: TRBV28

cdr3_aa: CAWSLAGYGYTF
j_call: TRBJ1-2
v_call: TRBV30

cdr3_aa: CATSVSGDRDEQFF
j_call: TRBJ2-1
v_call: TRBV24-1

cdr3_aa: CASSRNPESRETQYF
j_call: TRBJ2-5
v_call: TRBV6-1

cdr3_aa: CASSQDAGGRGHITDTQYF
j_call: TRBJ2-3
v_call: TRBV4-3

cdr3_aa: CASSSGLDRGTYEQYF
j_call: TRBJ2-7
v_call: TRBV5-1

cdr3_aa: CASSQSGGYEQYF
j_call: TRBJ2-7
v_call: TRBV5-6

cdr3_aa: CASSPRSWAGVSFDNEQFF
j_call: TRBJ2-1
v_call: TRBV5-6

cdr3_aa: CSALPGQGLVYEQYF
j_call: TRBJ2-7
v_call: TRBV20-1

cdr3_aa: CASSPSWEGSNQPQHF
j_call: TRBJ1-5
v_call: TRBV12-3/TRBV12-4

cdr3_aa: CAIMDISSYEQYF
j_call: TRBJ2-7
v_call: TRBV10-3

cdr3_aa: CASRNRGLEQPQHF
j_call: TRBJ1-5
v_call: TRBV27

cdr3_aa: CASSSGTVGLPLHF
j_call: TRBJ1-6
v_call: TRBV4-1

cdr3_aa: CASSEEFVQDLVF
j_call: TRBJ2-7
v_call: TRBV6-1

cdr3_aa: CASIGYLPGGNTDTQYF
j_call: TRBJ2-3
v_call: TRBV2